Listed below are T cell receptor beta chains from one sample, sequenced in a study of blood T cells in healthy people across ages. One entry per CDR3 protein, called by TCRdb with MiXCR from the 5' RACE reads. The sample holds roughly 2 million distinct CDR3 sequences; just under 50% are singletons and the top ten take approximately 2.1%. Sequenced: blood. The receptors originated from a woman in her 40s in good health. Both conserved end residues are part of each CDR3. D genes are given only for firm matches. Clone size is stated in some rows and not others, as once, few, many or a class when expanded.

clone_size: few; d_call: TRBD1; v_call: TRBV5-1; j_call: TRBJ2-1; cdr3_aa: CASSGDRGPFNEQFF; cdr3_nt: TGCGCCAGCAGCGGAGACAGGGGGCCTTTCAATGAGCAGTTCTTC
clone_size: many; d_call: TRBD1; v_call: TRBV7-9; j_call: TRBJ2-1; cdr3_aa: CASSPGQYNEQFF; cdr3_nt: TGTGCCAGCAGCCCGGGACAGTACAATGAGCAGTTCTTC
clone_size: -; d_call: TRBD1; v_call: TRBV6-6; j_call: TRBJ1-2; cdr3_aa: CASSYSTGAYGYTF; cdr3_nt: TGTGCCAGCAGTTACTCTACAGGGGCCTATGGCTACACCTTC
clone_size: few; d_call: -; v_call: TRBV5-6; j_call: TRBJ2-1; cdr3_aa: CASSSYGYEQFF; cdr3_nt: TGTGCCAGCAGCTCTTACGGGTATGAGCAGTTCTTC
clone_size: -; d_call: TRBD2; v_call: TRBV4-3; j_call: TRBJ2-4; cdr3_aa: CASSLETTSGRGYEQYF; cdr3_nt: TGCGCCAGCAGCCTAGAAACGACTAGCGGGAGAGGGTATGAGCAGTACTTC
clone_size: -; d_call: -; v_call: TRBV7-2; j_call: TRBJ2-7; cdr3_aa: CASTLRQSIYEQYF; cdr3_nt: TGTGCCAGCACACTCAGGCAGTCCATCTACGAGCAGTACTTC
clone_size: few; d_call: -; v_call: TRBV11-1; j_call: TRBJ2-5; cdr3_aa: CASSAHSGIQETQYF; cdr3_nt: TGTGCCAGCAGCGCCCATTCCGGGATACAAGAGACCCAGTACTTC
clone_size: many; d_call: -; v_call: TRBV28; j_call: TRBJ2-1; cdr3_aa: CASSFSRGEQFF; cdr3_nt: TGTGCCAGCAGTTTTAGTAGGGGTGAGCAGTTCTTC
clone_size: few; d_call: -; v_call: TRBV29-1; j_call: TRBJ2-1; cdr3_aa: CSVSSGGQETQFF; cdr3_nt: TGCAGCGTTTCATCGGGGGGCCAAGAGACCCAGTTCTTC
clone_size: -; d_call: -; v_call: TRBV14; j_call: TRBJ2-1; cdr3_aa: CASSQGSGLQFF; cdr3_nt: TGTGCCAGCAGCCAAGGTTCAGGCCTCCAGTTCTTC
clone_size: -; d_call: TRBD1; v_call: TRBV6-1; j_call: TRBJ1-6; cdr3_aa: CAGSARLGQGTDSPLHF; cdr3_nt: TGTGCCGGCAGTGCGAGACTGGGACAGGGAACAGACTCACCCCTCCACTTT
clone_size: -; d_call: -; v_call: TRBV14; j_call: TRBJ1-2; cdr3_aa: CASSPTDNLNYGYTF; cdr3_nt: TGTGCCAGCAGCCCAACGGACAACCTTAACTATGGTTACACCTTC
clone_size: -; d_call: -; v_call: TRBV11-3; j_call: TRBJ2-3; cdr3_aa: CASSPGLSGSTDTQYF; cdr3_nt: TGTGCCAGCAGTCCTGGACTAAGCGGGAGCACAGATACGCAGTATTTT
clone_size: -; d_call: TRBD1; v_call: TRBV6-5; j_call: TRBJ1-1; cdr3_aa: CASSTTQGREAFF; cdr3_nt: TGTGCCAGCAGTACCACACAGGGGAGAGAAGCTTTCTTT
clone_size: -; d_call: -; v_call: TRBV3-1; j_call: TRBJ2-3; cdr3_aa: CASSQEVRESPRATQYF; cdr3_nt: TGTGCCAGCAGCCAAGAAGTGAGGGAAAGCCCGCGGGCTACGCAGTATTTT
clone_size: -; d_call: -; v_call: TRBV6-2/TRBV6-3; j_call: TRBJ2-1; cdr3_aa: CASRTDNEQFF; cdr3_nt: TGTGCCAGCCGGACAGATAATGAGCAGTTCTTC
clone_size: -; d_call: TRBD1; v_call: TRBV4-3; j_call: TRBJ1-2; cdr3_aa: CASSNQQGAPYGYTF; cdr3_nt: TGCGCCAGCAGCAATCAACAGGGGGCCCCCTATGGCTACACCTTC
clone_size: few; d_call: TRBD2; v_call: TRBV7-2; j_call: TRBJ2-3; cdr3_aa: CASSLVSAGGPDTQYF; cdr3_nt: TGTGCCAGCAGCTTAGTTTCAGCGGGGGGCCCAGATACGCAGTATTTT
clone_size: many; d_call: -; v_call: TRBV6-1; j_call: TRBJ2-5; cdr3_aa: CASSEGGETQYF; cdr3_nt: TGTGCCAGCAGCGAGGGCGGGGAGACCCAGTACTTC
clone_size: few; d_call: -; v_call: TRBV7-2; j_call: TRBJ2-4; cdr3_aa: CASSPGTAIQYF; cdr3_nt: TGTGCCAGCAGCCCCGGGACGGCCATTCAGTACTTC
clone_size: few; d_call: TRBD1; v_call: TRBV20-1; j_call: TRBJ1-5; cdr3_aa: CSAKQTGAGNQPQHF; cdr3_nt: TGCAGTGCTAAACAAACAGGGGCAGGTAATCAGCCCCAGCATTTT
clone_size: few; d_call: -; v_call: TRBV29-1; j_call: TRBJ2-7; cdr3_aa: CSVDSDGPYEQYF; cdr3_nt: TGCAGCGTTGATAGCGACGGCCCCTACGAGCAGTACTTC
clone_size: -; d_call: -; v_call: TRBV29-1; j_call: TRBJ2-4; cdr3_aa: CSVEDPRGAKNIQYF; cdr3_nt: TGCAGCGTTGAAGATCCGAGGGGTGCCAAAAACATTCAGTACTTC
clone_size: -; d_call: -; v_call: TRBV4-1; j_call: TRBJ1-6; cdr3_aa: CASSQDATRYNSPLHF; cdr3_nt: TGCGCCAGCAGCCAAGATGCAACACGATATAATTCACCCCTCCACTTT
clone_size: -; d_call: TRBD2; v_call: TRBV4-1; j_call: TRBJ2-1; cdr3_aa: CASSQEGTSGWNEQFF; cdr3_nt: TGCGCCAGCAGCCAAGAAGGTACTAGCGGATGGAATGAGCAGTTCTTC
clone_size: -; d_call: TRBD2; v_call: TRBV12-3/TRBV12-4; j_call: TRBJ2-4; cdr3_aa: CASKPREGGNIQYF; cdr3_nt: TGTGCCAGCAAGCCTAGGGAGGGCGGGAACATTCAGTACTTC
clone_size: few; d_call: -; v_call: TRBV7-6; j_call: TRBJ2-7; cdr3_aa: CASSLSIDYEQYF; cdr3_nt: TGTGCCAGCAGCTTAAGCATAGACTACGAGCAGTACTTC
clone_size: -; d_call: -; v_call: TRBV20-1; j_call: TRBJ1-5; cdr3_aa: CSAREGKANQPQHF; cdr3_nt: TGCAGTGCTAGAGAGGGGAAAGCAAATCAGCCCCAGCATTTT
clone_size: -; d_call: -; v_call: TRBV7-7; j_call: TRBJ2-3; cdr3_aa: CASSLASPGGPGDTQYF; cdr3_nt: TGTGCTAGCAGCTTAGCGTCTCCGGGGGGCCCGGGGGATACGCAGTATTTT
clone_size: -; d_call: -; v_call: TRBV20-1; j_call: TRBJ2-3; cdr3_aa: CSARERRPQGREADTQYF; cdr3_nt: TGCAGTGCTAGAGAGCGCAGACCACAGGGCAGGGAGGCAGATACGCAGTATTTT
clone_size: -; d_call: TRBD1; v_call: TRBV9; j_call: TRBJ2-1; cdr3_aa: CASSVAPRTGGSEQFF; cdr3_nt: TGTGCCAGCAGCGTAGCCCCCCGCACAGGGGGCAGTGAGCAGTTCTTC
clone_size: few; d_call: -; v_call: TRBV7-9; j_call: TRBJ2-6; cdr3_aa: CAITEGSGANVLTF; cdr3_nt: TGTGCCATAACGGAGGGGTCTGGGGCCAACGTCCTGACTTTC
clone_size: -; d_call: TRBD2; v_call: TRBV9; j_call: TRBJ2-7; cdr3_aa: CASSVVAGPTYEQYF; cdr3_nt: TGTGCCAGCAGCGTAGTAGCGGGGCCAACCTACGAGCAGTACTTC
clone_size: few; d_call: -; v_call: TRBV29-1; j_call: TRBJ1-5; cdr3_aa: CSAVQGNNQPQHF; cdr3_nt: TGCAGCGCTGTTCAGGGAAACAATCAGCCCCAGCATTTT